These T cell receptor beta chains were read from a single sample in a study of blood T cells in healthy people across ages. One entry per CDR3 protein results from TCRdb running MiXCR on the 5' RACE reads. The sample carries more than 900,000 distinct CDR3 sequences, roughly a quarter recorded once. This same sample was also taken into another study, of T cells of mothers and their children.

The sample comprised blood. The source is a girl aged 2-9 years in good health. Both conserved end residues are part of each CDR3. The D gene is left open where the match is weak. Some rows mark clone size as missing; the rest say once, few, many or name a class of expanded clone.

V gene: TRBV3-1
clone size: few
D gene: TRBD1
J gene: TRBJ1-6
CDR3 DNA: TGTGCCAGCAGCCAAGGGGCCACAGGGGTATCACCCCTCCACTTT
CDR3 protein: CASSQGATGVSPLHF

V gene: TRBV4-1
clone size: NA
D gene: TRBD2
J gene: TRBJ2-1
CDR3 DNA: TGCGCCAGCAGCCAGGTGACTAGCGGTCACAATGAGCAGTTCTTC
CDR3 protein: CASSQVTSGHNEQFF

V gene: TRBV16
clone size: few
D gene: NA
J gene: TRBJ2-1
CDR3 DNA: TGTGCCAGCAGCCCCCAGGGGCTTAGGCCGGAAACTCAGTACAATGAGCAGTTCTTC
CDR3 protein: CASSPQGLRPETQYNEQFF

V gene: TRBV20-1
clone size: NA
D gene: NA
J gene: TRBJ1-2
CDR3 DNA: TGCAGTGCTAGAGATGAAGAACAGAACTATGGCTACACCTTC
CDR3 protein: CSARDEEQNYGYTF

V gene: TRBV14
clone size: NA
D gene: TRBD1
J gene: TRBJ1-6
CDR3 DNA: TGTGCCAGCAGCTTACAGGGGTTGTCGCCCCTCTACTTT
CDR3 protein: CASSLQGLSPLYF

V gene: TRBV4-1
clone size: once
D gene: NA
J gene: TRBJ1-1
CDR3 DNA: TGCGCCAGCAGCCAAGATCGAGGCAGTCTGAACACTGAAGCTTTCTTT
CDR3 protein: CASSQDRGSLNTEAFF

V gene: TRBV7-9
clone size: NA
D gene: TRBD2
J gene: TRBJ2-4
CDR3 DNA: TGTGCCAGCCGGGAGGTCATCAAAAACATTCAGTACTTC
CDR3 protein: CASREVIKNIQYF

V gene: TRBV11-2
clone size: NA
D gene: TRBD2
J gene: TRBJ2-3
CDR3 DNA: TGTGCCAGCAGCTTATCACGCGGGAGTAGAACAGATACGCAGTATTTT
CDR3 protein: CASSLSRGSRTDTQYF

V gene: TRBV20-1
clone size: many
D gene: NA
J gene: TRBJ1-2
CDR3 DNA: TGCAGTTGGTCGAGGGACGAAACTGGTGGCTACACCTTC
CDR3 protein: CSWSRDETGGYTF

V gene: TRBV12-3/TRBV12-4
clone size: few
D gene: NA
J gene: TRBJ2-3
CDR3 DNA: TGTGCCAGCAGTTCGGGGACGGCAGATACGCAGTATTTT
CDR3 protein: CASSSGTADTQYF

V gene: TRBV27
clone size: few
D gene: NA
J gene: TRBJ2-1
CDR3 DNA: TGTGCCAGCACTCCTAGGCAGGGACACAATGAGCAGTTCTTC
CDR3 protein: CASTPRQGHNEQFF

V gene: TRBV12-3/TRBV12-4
clone size: NA
D gene: NA
J gene: TRBJ2-7
CDR3 DNA: TGTGCCAGCGGCTGGAAGGGGAGCGAGCAGTACTTC
CDR3 protein: CASGWKGSEQYF

V gene: TRBV25-1
clone size: few
D gene: NA
J gene: TRBJ2-5
CDR3 DNA: TGTGCCAGCGGTCGGGAGAGCCAAGAGACCCAGTACTTC
CDR3 protein: CASGRESQETQYF

V gene: TRBV2
clone size: NA
D gene: NA
J gene: TRBJ2-7
CDR3 DNA: TGTGCCAGCAGTATATTTGACTTGATAGAGGGCGAGCAGTACTTC
CDR3 protein: CASSIFDLIEGEQYF

V gene: TRBV29-1
clone size: NA
D gene: TRBD1
J gene: TRBJ2-7
CDR3 DNA: TGCAGCGTTCGGGACAGGGCTTCAAGCTCCTACGAGCAGTACTTC
CDR3 protein: CSVRDRASSSYEQYF

V gene: TRBV3-1
clone size: NA
D gene: TRBD1
J gene: TRBJ2-5
CDR3 DNA: TGTGCCAGCAGCCACCCGACAGGGGGGCGTCGGGAGACCCAGTACTTC
CDR3 protein: CASSHPTGGRRETQYF

V gene: TRBV19
clone size: NA
D gene: NA
J gene: TRBJ2-1
CDR3 DNA: TGTGCCAGTAGTATAGTCGACCAGGGTTACAATGAGCAGTTCTTC
CDR3 protein: CASSIVDQGYNEQFF

V gene: TRBV7-2
clone size: NA
D gene: NA
J gene: TRBJ2-3
CDR3 DNA: TGTGCCAGCAGCTTCATTACCACAGATACGCAGTATTTT
CDR3 protein: CASSFITTDTQYF

V gene: TRBV4-3
clone size: many
D gene: NA
J gene: TRBJ2-7
CDR3 DNA: TGCGCCAGCAGCCAAGATAGCGGCTACGAGCAGTACTTC
CDR3 protein: CASSQDSGYEQYF

V gene: TRBV29-1
clone size: NA
D gene: NA
J gene: TRBJ2-1
CDR3 DNA: TGCAGCGCAAGTCAAGCATTCTCCTACAATGAGCAGTTCTTC
CDR3 protein: CSASQAFSYNEQFF

V gene: TRBV29-1
clone size: NA
D gene: NA
J gene: TRBJ2-4
CDR3 DNA: TGCAGCGTTGAAAGTGGGGGTAACATTCAGTACTTC
CDR3 protein: CSVESGGNIQYF

V gene: TRBV4-1
clone size: NA
D gene: TRBD1
J gene: TRBJ2-7
CDR3 DNA: TGCGCCAGCAGCCATCCCGAACAGGGGTCCTACGAGCAGTACTTC
CDR3 protein: CASSHPEQGSYEQYF

V gene: TRBV12-3/TRBV12-4
clone size: NA
D gene: NA
J gene: TRBJ1-1
CDR3 DNA: TGTGCCAGCAGTTATTGGGTGAACACTGAAGCTTTCTTT
CDR3 protein: CASSYWVNTEAFF

V gene: TRBV2
clone size: once
D gene: TRBD1
J gene: TRBJ2-5
CDR3 DNA: TGTGCCAGCAGTATAACAGGGGTGGGGGAGACCCAGTACTTC
CDR3 protein: CASSITGVGETQYF

V gene: TRBV6-5
clone size: NA
D gene: NA
J gene: TRBJ2-1
CDR3 DNA: TGTGCCAGCAGTTACTCGCCCGCAGGGGACAATGAGCAGTTCTTC
CDR3 protein: CASSYSPAGDNEQFF

V gene: TRBV7-3
clone size: few
D gene: NA
J gene: TRBJ1-1
CDR3 DNA: TGTGCCAGCAGCTCCTTTTTCGGAACTGAAGCTTTCTTT
CDR3 protein: CASSSFFGTEAFF

V gene: TRBV20-1
clone size: NA
D gene: TRBD2
J gene: TRBJ2-3
CDR3 DNA: TGCAGTGCCCGCTCGCTAGCGGATTACACAGATACGCAGTATTTT
CDR3 protein: CSARSLADYTDTQYF

V gene: TRBV3-1
clone size: few
D gene: TRBD2
J gene: TRBJ2-1
CDR3 DNA: TGTGCCAGCAGCCAGACGACTAGCGGGAGAGATGAGCAGTTCTTC
CDR3 protein: CASSQTTSGRDEQFF

V gene: TRBV20-1
clone size: NA
D gene: TRBD1
J gene: TRBJ2-7
CDR3 DNA: TGCAGTGCTAGAGATGGAGGGACAGGGGACTACGAGCAGTACTTC
CDR3 protein: CSARDGGTGDYEQYF

V gene: TRBV2
clone size: NA
D gene: NA
J gene: TRBJ1-2
CDR3 DNA: TGTGCCAGCAACACCCTGGCCGGGGGCTACACCTTC
CDR3 protein: CASNTLAGGYTF

V gene: TRBV2
clone size: few
D gene: NA
J gene: TRBJ2-7
CDR3 DNA: TGTGCCAGCAGTGAAGCCGACTTC
CDR3 protein: CASSEADF

V gene: TRBV6-4
clone size: NA
D gene: NA
J gene: TRBJ2-1
CDR3 DNA: TGTGCCAGCAGTGATCTGCCGCGGAATGAGCAGTTCTTC
CDR3 protein: CASSDLPRNEQFF

V gene: TRBV29-1
clone size: NA
D gene: TRBD2
J gene: TRBJ2-7
CDR3 DNA: TGCAGCGTTGATCTAGGAGGGACTAGCGGATACTACGAGCAGTACTTC
CDR3 protein: CSVDLGGTSGYYEQYF

V gene: TRBV7-2
clone size: NA
D gene: NA
J gene: TRBJ1-2
CDR3 DNA: TGTGCCAGCAGCGCCACCGGACCAGGGGTACAAGGCTACACCTTC
CDR3 protein: CASSATGPGVQGYTF

V gene: TRBV7-3
clone size: NA
D gene: NA
J gene: TRBJ2-2
CDR3 DNA: TGTGCCAGCAGCCCCGGGGGTTTCACCGGGGAGCTGTTTTTT
CDR3 protein: CASSPGGFTGELFF

V gene: TRBV20-1
clone size: few
D gene: TRBD2
J gene: TRBJ2-7
CDR3 DNA: TGCAGTGCTAGAGCAGCGGGGGGCTACGAGCAGTACTTC
CDR3 protein: CSARAAGGYEQYF

V gene: TRBV12-3/TRBV12-4
clone size: NA
D gene: NA
J gene: TRBJ1-2
CDR3 DNA: TGTGCCAGCAGTTTAGCGCGGGGGCCCCGTTATGGCTACACCTTC
CDR3 protein: CASSLARGPRYGYTF

V gene: TRBV28
clone size: NA
D gene: TRBD1
J gene: TRBJ1-6
CDR3 DNA: TGTGCCAGCAGTTTCCCGGGCAGGGGGAATTCACCCCTCCACTTT
CDR3 protein: CASSFPGRGNSPLHF

V gene: TRBV7-9
clone size: NA
D gene: NA
J gene: TRBJ2-1
CDR3 DNA: TGTGCCAGCAGCTTATGGGGGGAGACCTACAATGAGCAGTTCTTC
CDR3 protein: CASSLWGETYNEQFF

V gene: TRBV7-2
clone size: few
D gene: TRBD2
J gene: TRBJ2-7
CDR3 DNA: TGTGCCAGCAGCTTAGTAGCGGGGGCGATCTACGAGCAGTACTTC
CDR3 protein: CASSLVAGAIYEQYF

V gene: TRBV7-8
clone size: NA
D gene: NA
J gene: TRBJ1-4
CDR3 DNA: TGTGCCAGCAGGAGGAGGGGAGGTGAAAAACTGTTTTTT
CDR3 protein: CASRRRGGEKLFF

V gene: TRBV3-1
clone size: NA
D gene: TRBD1
J gene: TRBJ2-3
CDR3 DNA: TGTGCCAGCAGCCCAAATGTCCCCGGGACAGGGTATGGGGATACGCAGTATTTT
CDR3 protein: CASSPNVPGTGYGDTQYF

V gene: TRBV6-6
clone size: few
D gene: NA
J gene: TRBJ2-1
CDR3 DNA: TGTGCCAGCAGTTTCACACGGGGGCACGTCTACAATGAGCAGTTCTTC
CDR3 protein: CASSFTRGHVYNEQFF

V gene: TRBV7-3
clone size: few
D gene: NA
J gene: TRBJ2-7
CDR3 DNA: TGTGCCAGCAGCAAAGAGTATGGTTCCTACGAGCAGTACTTC
CDR3 protein: CASSKEYGSYEQYF

V gene: TRBV15
clone size: NA
D gene: TRBD2
J gene: TRBJ2-3
CDR3 DNA: TGTGCCACCAGCAAAACTAGCGGGGGGTATACAGATACGCAGTATTTT
CDR3 protein: CATSKTSGGYTDTQYF

V gene: TRBV4-3
clone size: NA
D gene: NA
J gene: TRBJ1-1
CDR3 DNA: TGCGCCAGCAGCCAAGACCGCACCACTGAAGCTTTCTTT
CDR3 protein: CASSQDRTTEAFF

V gene: TRBV27
clone size: NA
D gene: TRBD1
J gene: TRBJ1-4
CDR3 DNA: TGTGCCAGCCGACCAGGGGGAAATGAAAAACTGTTTTTT
CDR3 protein: CASRPGGNEKLFF

V gene: TRBV10-2
clone size: NA
D gene: TRBD2
J gene: TRBJ2-7
CDR3 DNA: TGCGCCAGCACTGGACTAGCGTTCGAGCAGTACTTC
CDR3 protein: CASTGLAFEQYF

V gene: TRBV5-8
clone size: NA
D gene: NA
J gene: TRBJ2-1
CDR3 DNA: TGTGCCAGCAGCCGTGCCGATTGGGGGGAGGAGCAGTCCTTC
CDR3 protein: CASSRADWGEEQSF

V gene: TRBV20-1
clone size: few
D gene: NA
J gene: TRBJ1-2
CDR3 DNA: TGCAGTGCTAGAGCACCGGGGCTATCTAACTATGGCTACACCTTC
CDR3 protein: CSARAPGLSNYGYTF

V gene: TRBV12-3/TRBV12-4
clone size: few
D gene: NA
J gene: TRBJ2-7
CDR3 DNA: TGTGCCAGCAGTCCCCGACCGAACGAGCAGTACTTC
CDR3 protein: CASSPRPNEQYF

V gene: TRBV7-2
clone size: NA
D gene: TRBD2
J gene: TRBJ2-1
CDR3 DNA: TGTGCCAGCAGCTTAAGGACTAGCGGGGCGGGCGAGCAGTTCTTC
CDR3 protein: CASSLRTSGAGEQFF